This T cell receptor beta chain was sequenced for a study of blood T cell repertoires in COVID-19. Study background: There were acute and convalescent COVID-19 samples, and they came from the United States, Italy and Spain. PBMCs, B-cell-depleted T cells, or T cells were the source of the cDNA or gDNA that made up the material.

Method: immunoSEQ multiplex PCR; TCRdb's copy keeps in-frame clones and lacks some. The top ten hold about 8.9% of the sample, which has approximately 140,000 clones, roughly 84% seen once. Germline CDR1 reads MGHRA; CDR2 reads YSYEKL. The CDR3 is 15 amino acids. With 0 bases clipped from V and 5 bases from J, the junction kept 6 bases outside the gene matches. Seattle enrolled patients during active infection and tracked them longitudinally. The rearrangement links TRBV4-1 to TRBJ1-2; 7 bases map to TRBD1. Sequencing was done on a sample of peripheral blood. This sequence originates from a man aged 25-45 years with COVID-19, enrolled during active disease. CDR3 DNA sequence: TGCGCCAGCAGCCAAGAAGGAGGGGGCTCATATGGCTACACCTTC. It yields the protein CASSQEGGGSYGYTF.